The entry below gives a single T cell receptor beta chain sequence along with its context. The germline gives CDR1 KGHSH, CDR2 LQKENI. V lost 5 bases and J 2 bases, leaving 9 bases between the germline ends. The CDR3 length is 14 residues. Treatment specified: randomized to nivolumab then ipilimumab (arm A) or the reverse (arm B). From thawed PBMCs, live CD3+CD8+ cells negative for CD19 and CD56 were sorted. The data were taken from a study of sequential checkpoint blockade in melanoma. Whole-study context: First-line arms were nivolumab then ipilimumab, or the reverse, randomized 1:1.

TCRdb keeps only in-frame clones here, not all; method: immunoSEQ multiplex PCR. The table lists 17,000 or so clones, about 80% of them singletons. V is TRBV18 and J is TRBJ2-2; D is unresolved. The sample consisted of CD8+ T cells sorted from blood (inferred from file names), taken from a patient given nivolumab and ipilimumab in sequence. The source of this sequence is a human donor with melanoma. CDR3 amino acids: CASSETSNTGELFF. The CDR3 nucleotides read TGTGCCAGCTCAGAGACTTCCAACACCGGGGAGCTGTTTTTT.